Sequencing of this TCR beta chain was carried out in a study of cytomegalovirus exposure and HLA in healthy donors. The CDR3 runs to 11 residues. V shed 11 bases and J 16 bases; nucleotides not matched to a gene: 9. Germline V gene lookup returns CDR1 SNHLY and CDR2 FYNNEI. Overall study results and limits: Rare TCR sequences dominated, though some public TCRs recurred in many donors. Common viral pathogens were later found to be apparently linked to several of the most significant clusters. A missense DCLRE1C variant was associated with V- and J-gene trimming of TCR beta chains in a later analysis, and an independent cohort replicated the association. Both high specificity and high sensitivity reportedly marked the classifier's diagnosis of cytomegalovirus status.

Vbeta (60) and Jbeta (13) primers were used in the PCR. The protocol was immunoSEQ multiplex PCR, while the TCRdb copy is restricted to in-frame clones and leaves out a portion. The sample gives approximately 170,000 clones, around 80% of which show up once; about 2.3% is in the top ten. Concerning this clone itself: Its antigen is not known.

Sequencing was done on a sample of PBMCs. The V and J genes are TRBV2 and TRBJ1-6; the match to TRBD1 covers 9 bases. The TCR was taken from a woman between 45 and 65 years old in good health and CMV-seronegative. The CDR3 nucleotides are TGTGCCGCCGCGGACAGGGGCGAACTCCACTTT. As protein: CAAADRGELHF. The entire variable domain, with the rest obtained from reference TRBV2 and TRBJ1-6, is as follows: EPEVTQTPSHQVTQMGQEVILRCVPISNHLYFYWYRQILGQKVEFLVSFYNNEISEKSEIFDDQFSVERPDGSNFTLKIRSTKLEDSAMYFCAAADRGELHFGNGTRLTVT.